Described below is a single T cell receptor (beta chain) sequence and its context. Germline V gene sequence: CDR1 LGHNA, CDR2 YNFKEQ. Trimming took off 0 bases at V and 0 bases at J, with 8 bases between the two ends. The CDR3 runs 16 residues. The sample comes from a study of blood T cell repertoires in COVID-19. The assay was immunoSEQ multiplex PCR, and TCRdb's table has in-frame clones only and misses some. The sample carries more than 250,000 clones, more than 90% recorded once. The V call is TRBV4-2, the J call TRBJ2-2; D unclear. Sequenced input: PBMCs or T cells enriched from blood (not recorded which). This clonotype was obtained from a woman under 40 who had recovered from COVID-19. The CDR3 DNA is TGTGCCAGCAGCCAAGAAGAGCGCACGAACACCGGGGAGCTGTTTTTT. It codes for CASSQEERTNTGELFF.